The present T cell receptor (beta chain) was sequenced within a study of graft-versus-host responses after intestinal transplantation. On the study more broadly: Induction using anti-thymocyte globulin, followed by tacrolimus and steroids for around 3 years, was given to all recipients.

Produced via immunoSEQ multiplex PCR; TCRdb's table is partial and in-frame only. The table shows some 85,000 clones, with roughly 84% occurring only once. Whole-study results and caveats: Where graft-donor T cell macrochimerism was present, patients had high graft-versus-host to host-versus-graft clonal ratios in allografts. GvH clones turned up in recipient marrow; some had shown up first in ileum or blood. There was an association between peak levels of circulating GvH clones and early post-transplant HvG declines.

Germline CDR1 is MNHEY and CDR2 is SMNVEV (reference sequence). V gave up 6 bases and J gave up 1 base, with 10 bases separating them. This CDR3 has 13 residues. Note on this clone: The antigen remains unidentified.

This sequence was found in a human donor who was the organ donor for an intestinal transplant. The chain couples TRBV27 to TRBJ2-7; D unclear. Specimen: unstimulated CD8+ T cells sorted from spleen or lymph node cells, collected before transplant. The CDR3 coding sequence is TGTGCCAGCAGCGATAGCAGATCCTACGAGCAGTACTTC. This encodes CASSDSRSYEQYF.